Each of the 27 T cell receptor beta chains below was sequenced from the same sample in a study of cytomegalovirus exposure and HLA in healthy donors. A multiplex PCR was run with 60 Vbeta primers and 13 Jbeta primers. The assay was immunoSEQ multiplex PCR, and TCRdb's table has in-frame clones only and misses some. The sample has under 130,000 clones; nearly 15% are singletons. Sequenced input: PBMCs. These TCRs come from a female donor in good health and CMV-seronegative.

In this sample, this clone turned up a few times. The chain uses TRBV4-3 and TRBJ2-7; 9 bases agree with TRBD1. This CDR3 region has 16 residues. Germline V CDR1 and CDR2: LGHNA, YSLEER. The trim removed 7 bases at V and 3 bases at J, leaving 13 bases unmatched. CDR3 sequence reads: CASKVVGGTGNYEQYF. The CDR3 DNA sequence: TGCGCCAGCAAAGTAGTAGGAGGGACAGGGAACTACGAGCAGTACTTC.

The rearrangement uses TRBV21-1 and TRBJ1-4. TRBV21-1 counts as a pseudogene. The CDR3 loop spans 15 amino acids. This CDR3 reads CASSKFWEYNEKLFF. The CDR3 DNA reads TGTGCCAGCAGCAAATTTTGGGAGTATAATGAAAAACTGTTTTTT.

This clone was counted a few times. The rearrangement uses TRBV5-4 and TRBJ1-1; 9 nucleotides agree with TRBD1. V trimming: 1 base; J trimming: 6 bases; junction bases outside the gene matches: 7. The CDR3 loop spans 15 amino acids. Germline CDR1 and CDR2: SGHNT and YYREEE (reference sequence). For the CDR3, the DNA is TGTGCCAGCAGCTTGAGAGGACAGGGGTCGCCTGAAGCTTTCTTT. It specifies CASSLRGQGSPEAFF.

The chain joins TRBV28 to TRBJ1-4, with D possibly matching TRBD1 (5 bases). The CDR3 is 14 amino acids. V shed 3 bases and J shed 8 bases, with 13 bases lying between them. Per germline, CDR1 MDHEN and CDR2 SYDVKM. The chain's CDR3 is CASSFGGTKEKLFF. The CDR3 DNA sequence: TGTGCCAGCAGTTTTGGGGGGACGAAAGAAAAACTGTTTTTT.

This clone has just a few counts. This chain joins TRBV6-5 and TRBJ2-7, with 9 bases matching TRBD1. Germline CDR1 MNHEY, CDR2 SVGAGI. The CDR3 loop spans 14 amino acids. The V and J ends lost 6 bases and 4 bases, in that order; junction bases with no gene match: 7. The CDR3 DNA follows: TGTGCCAGCAGACTCGGACAGGGGCCGTACGAGCAGTACTTC. This codes for CASRLGQGPYEQYF.

The CDR3 nucleotides read TGTGCCAGCAGCAAGGACAGGAACTATGGCTACACCTTC. Residues: CASSKDRNYGYTF. The chain links TRBV21-1 to TRBJ1-2; TRBD1, the table's D call, was not compared with the DNA. TRBV21-1 is classified as a pseudogene. This CDR3 is built from 13 residues.

There are a few counts of this clone. As DNA, the CDR3 is TGTGCCAGTAGTATTAGGACAGGGGTCCTGAACACTGAAGCTTTCTTT. Amino acids: CASSIRTGVLNTEAFF. This chain links TRBV19 with TRBJ1-1; 9 positions agree with TRBD1. The CDR3 has 16 residues. The germline gives CDR1 LNHDA, CDR2 SQIVND (reference sequence). The junction had 5 bases not matched to a gene; V was cut back by 3 bases and J by 0 bases.

This clone has a handful of counts. The chain recombines TRBV28 with TRBJ1-5; the match to TRBD1 covers 8 bases. The CDR3 sequence is 15 residues long. The J segment lost 7 bases and the V segment lost 5 bases, leaving 10 bases of the junction unmatched. CDR1 MDHEN and CDR2 SYDVKM come from the germline V gene. The CDR3 protein is CASSPPQGGGQPQHF. The CDR3, as DNA: TGTGCCAGCAGTCCACCACAGGGGGGGGGACAGCCCCAGCATTTT.

There are a few counts of this clone. The rearrangement joins TRBV10-3 to TRBJ1-6; no clear D gene. Germline CDR1 is ENHRY and CDR2 is SYGVKD. This CDR3 spans 17 amino acids. The germline V and J ends were trimmed by 4 bases and 2 bases, with 15 bases remaining between them. CDR3: CAISGRGDGAYNSPLHF. The CDR3 bases are TGTGCCATCAGTGGTCGCGGGGATGGGGCCTATAATTCACCCCTCCACTTT.

Only a few counts were recorded for this clone. The chain joins TRBV2 to TRBJ1-5, with 7 bases fitting TRBD1. The V gene's germline CDR1 is SNHLY and CDR2 FYNNEI. This CDR3 spans 14 amino acids. Germline trimming cut 3 bases from V and 4 bases from J; bases unmatched to any gene: 3. CDR3 bases: TGTGCCAGCAGTGAGAGGGGGCGGAATCAGCCCCAGCATTTT. Its translation is CASSERGRNQPQHF. Full variable domain (outside the CDR3, taken from reference TRBV2 and TRBJ1-5): EPEVTQTPSHQVTQMGQEVILRCVPISNHLYFYWYRQILGQKVEFLVSFYNNEISEKSEIFDDQFSVERPDGSNFTLKIRSTKLEDSAMYFCASSERGRNQPQHFGDGTRLSIL.

The chain carries TRBV5-1 and TRBJ2-1; 11 nucleotides match TRBD2. V dropped 2 bases and J dropped 0; count of bases not matched to a gene: 1. This CDR3 region has 16 residues. Germline lookup yields CDR1 SGHRS and CDR2 YFSETQ. The CDR3 sequence is CASSFSGRDSYNEQFF. The DNA of the CDR3 is TGCGCCAGCAGCTTTAGCGGGAGGGACTCCTACAATGAGCAGTTCTTC.

V gene TRBV5-6 combines with J gene TRBJ2-4, with 7 nucleotides matching TRBD2. J gave up 1 base and V 1 base, and 11 bases lay outside the gene matches. This CDR3 has 18 residues. In germline, CDR1 is SGHDT, CDR2 YYEEEE. CDR3 DNA sequence: TGTGCCAGCAGCTTGCGGGTGGGCGGGAGTGAGGCCAAAAACATTCAGTACTTC. Residues: CASSLRVGGSEAKNIQYF.

This clone has only a few counts. This chain joins TRBV28 and TRBJ1-1, with D possibly matching TRBD1 (6 bases). The V and J ends lost 4 bases and 6 bases respectively, with 18 bases between them. The CDR3 totals 15 residues. Germline V gives CDR1 MDHEN, CDR2 SYDVKM. CDR3 coding DNA: TGTGCCAGCAGTTCTTTTAGGGGGTTTCTTCCTGAAGCTTTCTTT. It is translated as CASSSFRGFLPEAFF.

V is TRBV4-2 and J is TRBJ2-5; TRBD2 aligns across 9 bases. The J segment lost 5 bases and the V segment lost 0 bases, leaving 10 bases of the junction unmatched. The germline CDR1 and CDR2 sequences are LGHNA and YNFKEQ. The CDR3 extends over 17 amino acids. CDR3 sequence reads: CASSQDLWREGRETQYF. The CDR3 DNA sequence: TGTGCCAGCAGCCAAGATCTGTGGCGGGAGGGCCGGGAGACCCAGTACTTC.

The V call is TRBV5-1, the J call TRBJ1-2; D is ambiguous. Trimming pared 0 bases from V and 6 bases from J, leaving 15 bases between. CDR3 size: 15 residues. CDR1 SGHRS and CDR2 YFSETQ come from the germline V gene. The DNA for the CDR3 is TGCGCCAGCAGCTTGGATCGGGTAGGAGATAATGGCTACACCTTC. Its translation is CASSLDRVGDNGYTF. The full variable domain, completed using reference TRBV5-1 and TRBJ1-2, is KAGVTQTPRYLIKTRGQQVTLSCSPISGHRSVSWYQQTPGQGLQFLFEYFSETQRNKGNFPGRFSGRQFSNSRSEMNVSTLELGDSALYLCASSLDRVGDNGYTFGSGTRLTVV.

The chain recombines TRBV2 with TRBJ1-2, with D hard to call. Trimming removed 2 bases at V and 4 bases at J, with 11 bases between. The CDR3 is 14 residues long. Germline assignment: CDR1 SNHLY and CDR2 FYNNEI. The CDR3 region is CASSERSGLYGYTF. CDR3 nucleotides: TGTGCCAGCAGTGAACGGTCAGGACTCTATGGCTACACCTTC.

A few counts support this clone. A read error may produce the germline difference seen at one junction end. Here the CDR3 DNA reads TGTGCCGGCAGTTACTCGTTAGATCAGCCCCAGCATTTT. Protein: CAGSYSLDQPQHF. The chain couples TRBV6-6 to TRBJ1-5, with unresolved D. The germline V gene encodes CDR1 MNHNY and CDR2 SVGAGI (reference sequence). The CDR3 contains 13 residues.

This clone was seen more than once but under ten times. CDR3 in amino acids: CATAPEGATNEKLFF. CDR3 bases: TGTGCCACCGCTCCAGAGGGCGCAACTAATGAAAAACTGTTTTTT. The rearrangement uses TRBV15 and TRBJ1-4; D unresolved. The length of the CDR3 is 15 residues. V was pared by 8 bases and J by 0 bases, with 13 bases between. CDR1 and CDR2 from the germline V gene are LNHNV and YYDKDF (reference sequence).

This clone came up a few times. The chain carries TRBV5-1 and TRBJ2-3; weak D call: TRBD1 (6 bases). CDR1 SGHRS and CDR2 YFSETQ come from the germline V gene. V was clipped by 0 bases and J by 5 bases, with 10 bases between them. CDR3 length equals 14 residues. CDR3: CASSLELGGDTQYF. CDR3 bases: TGCGCCAGCAGCTTGGAGTTAGGGGGAGATACGCAGTATTTT.

This chain uses TRBV5-5 with TRBJ2-5; possibly TRBD2 for D (6 bases). In germline, CDR1 is SGHKS, CDR2 YYEKEE (reference sequence). The CDR3 contains 16 residues. V was shortened by 4 bases and J by 5 bases, with 21 bases between the two germline ends. CDR3 loop: CASSLGGLAGRETQYF. Here the CDR3 DNA reads TGTGCCAGCAGCCTGGGGGGATTGGCGGGGAGGGAGACCCAGTACTTC.

In its sample, this clone was seen a few times. The CDR3 coding sequence is TGTGCCAGCAGTTTAGGCCAGACAGGGGGGCATTATGGCTACACCTTC. Translating gives CASSLGQTGGHYGYTF. The gene calls are TRBV28 and TRBJ1-2, with 9 nucleotides matching TRBD1. Germline-derived CDR1 and CDR2 are MDHEN and SYDVKM. This CDR3 region has 16 residues. V was clipped by 2 bases and J by 5 bases; unmatched bases: 9.

The chain employs TRBV5-1 and TRBJ2-1; weak D call: TRBD1 (6 bases). Trimming removed 2 bases from V and 6 bases from J, with 12 bases in between. This CDR3 comprises 14 residues. Germline CDR1 and CDR2: SGHRS and YFSETQ. This chain's CDR3 is CASSLQGVFNEQFF. In nucleotides, the CDR3 is TGCGCCAGCAGCTTACAGGGCGTTTTCAATGAGCAGTTCTTC. Variable domain in full (rest from reference TRBV5-1 and TRBJ2-1): KAGVTQTPRYLIKTRGQQVTLSCSPISGHRSVSWYQQTPGQGLQFLFEYFSETQRNKGNFPGRFSGRQFSNSRSEMNVSTLELGDSALYLCASSLQGVFNEQFFGPGTRLTVL.

The chain has TRBV9 and TRBJ1-2, with TRBD1 matching 12 bases. Trimming removed 3 bases from V and 7 bases from J; junction bases left unmatched: 7. Germline CDR1 reads SGDLS; CDR2 reads YYNGEE. This CDR3 comprises 15 residues. The DNA of the CDR3 is TGTGCCAGCAGCGCTCCGGGACAGGGGGCTGGTGGCTACACCTTC. Translated, it gives CASSAPGQGAGGYTF. The entire variable domain, with the rest obtained from reference TRBV9 and TRBJ1-2, is as follows: DSGVTQTPKHLITATGQRVTLRCSPRSGDLSVYWYQQSLDQGLQFLIQYYNGEERAKGNILERFSAQQFPDLHSELNLSSLELGDSALYFCASSAPGQGAGGYTFGSGTRLTVV.

The chain carries TRBV7-2 and TRBJ2-7, with 10 positions matching TRBD1. From germline, CDR1 is SGHTA and CDR2 FQGNSA. V dropped 6 bases and J dropped 4; count of bases not matched to a gene: 6. This CDR3 comprises 14 residues. The CDR3 region has the DNA TGTGCCAGCAGACCCGGGACAGGGGTATACGAGCAGTACTTC. Its translation: CASRPGTGVYEQYF.

The chain carries TRBV13 and TRBJ2-2, with 7 bases fitting TRBD2. This CDR3 is 17 amino acids long. Trimming took 1 base from V and 6 from J; bases not matched to a gene: 11. The germline V gene encodes CDR1 PRHDT and CDR2 FYEKMQ (reference sequence). The DNA of the CDR3 is TGTGCCAGCAGCTTAGCGGGGTTGCGGGAGATCGCCGGGGAGCTGTTTTTT. Amino acid sequence: CASSLAGLREIAGELFF. The full variable domain, its missing parts supplied by reference TRBV13 and TRBJ2-2, is AAGVIQSPRHLIKEKRETATLKCYPIPRHDTVYWYQQGPGQDPQFLISFYEKMQSDKGSIPDRFSAQQFSDYHSELNMSSLELGDSALYFCASSLAGLREIAGELFFGEGSRLTVL.

The chain recombines TRBV7-9 with TRBJ1-1; 7 nucleotides align to TRBD1. With V trimmed by 2 bases and J by 1 base, 7 bases remained unmatched. CDR1 is SEHNR, CDR2 FQNEAQ, per germline (reference sequence). The CDR3 runs 16 residues. CDR3 in amino acids: CASSLPLQGTNTEAFF. The CDR3 DNA sequence: TGTGCCAGCAGCTTACCCTTACAGGGGACGAACACTGAAGCTTTCTTT.

The rearrangement joins TRBV7-6 to TRBJ2-1; the D gene is possibly TRBD1 (5 bases). Trimming took 6 bases from V and 4 from J, leaving 10 bases between them. This CDR3 spans 13 amino acids. Per the germline V gene, CDR1 is SGHVS and CDR2 is FNYEAQ. In nucleotides, the CDR3 is TGTGCCAGCAGAAAGACAGCTTACAATGAGCAGTTCTTC. It translates to CASRKTAYNEQFF.